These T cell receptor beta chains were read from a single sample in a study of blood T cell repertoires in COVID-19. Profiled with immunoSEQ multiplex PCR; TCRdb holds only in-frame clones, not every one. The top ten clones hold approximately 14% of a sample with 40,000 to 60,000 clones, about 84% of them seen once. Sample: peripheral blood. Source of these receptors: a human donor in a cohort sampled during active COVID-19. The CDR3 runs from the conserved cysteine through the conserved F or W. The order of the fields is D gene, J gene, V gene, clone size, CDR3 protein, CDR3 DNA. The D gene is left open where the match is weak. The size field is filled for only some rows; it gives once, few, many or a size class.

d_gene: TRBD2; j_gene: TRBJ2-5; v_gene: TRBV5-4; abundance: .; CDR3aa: CASSVTGGETQYF; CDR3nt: TGTGCCAGCAGCGTAACGGGGGGGGAGACCCAGTACTTC
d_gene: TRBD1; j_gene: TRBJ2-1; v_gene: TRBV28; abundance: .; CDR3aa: CASSLARTGGNEQFF; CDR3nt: TGTGCCAGCAGTTTAGCTAGGACAGGGGGCAATGAGCAGTTCTTC
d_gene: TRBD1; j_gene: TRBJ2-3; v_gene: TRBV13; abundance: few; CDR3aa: CASSLFGTGSTDTQYF; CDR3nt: TGTGCCAGCAGCTTATTTGGGACAGGGAGCACAGATACGCAGTATTTT
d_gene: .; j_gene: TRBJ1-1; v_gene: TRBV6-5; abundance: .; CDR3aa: CASSYNGRPMNTEAFF; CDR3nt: TGTGCCAGCAGTTACAATGGCAGGCCTATGAACACTGAAGCTTTCTTT
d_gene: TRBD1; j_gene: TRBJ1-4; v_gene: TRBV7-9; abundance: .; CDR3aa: CASSILQGANEKLFF; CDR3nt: TGTGCCAGCAGCATACTACAGGGGGCGAATGAAAAACTGTTTTTT
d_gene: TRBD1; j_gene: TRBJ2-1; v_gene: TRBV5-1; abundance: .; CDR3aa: CASSFSGTGGGDEQFF; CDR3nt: TGCGCCAGCAGCTTTTCCGGGACAGGGGGCGGCGATGAGCAGTTCTTC
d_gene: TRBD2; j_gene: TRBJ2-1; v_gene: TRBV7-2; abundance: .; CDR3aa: CASSPRSGGARNEQFF; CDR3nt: TGTGCCAGCAGCCCCCGTAGCGGGGGGGCTCGTAATGAGCAGTTCTTC
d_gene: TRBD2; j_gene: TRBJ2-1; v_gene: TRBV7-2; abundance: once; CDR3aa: CASSLGRGAGLYNEQFF; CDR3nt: TGTGCCAGCAGCTTAGGGCGGGGGGCCGGTCTTTACAATGAGCAGTTCTTC
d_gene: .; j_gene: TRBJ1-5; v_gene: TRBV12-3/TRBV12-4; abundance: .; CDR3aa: CASRPQGDQPQHF; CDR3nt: TGTGCCAGCAGACCACAGGGAGATCAGCCCCAGCATTTT
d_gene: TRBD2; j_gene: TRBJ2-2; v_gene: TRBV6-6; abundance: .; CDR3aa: CASTRPSGGEVTGELFF; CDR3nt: TGTGCCAGCACTCGGCCAAGCGGGGGAGAAGTAACCGGGGAGCTGTTTTTT
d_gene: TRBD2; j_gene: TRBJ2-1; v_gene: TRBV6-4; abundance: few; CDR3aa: CASSSTSGEPNEQFF; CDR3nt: TGTGCCAGCTCCTCGACTAGCGGGGAACCCAATGAGCAGTTCTTC
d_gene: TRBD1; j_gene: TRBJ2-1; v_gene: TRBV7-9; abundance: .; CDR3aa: CASSLQGADNEQFF; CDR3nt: TGTGCCAGCAGTTTACAGGGGGCTGACAATGAGCAGTTCTTC
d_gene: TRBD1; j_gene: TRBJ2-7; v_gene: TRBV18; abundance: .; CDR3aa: CASSPSIGTAAYEQYF; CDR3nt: TGTGCCAGCTCACCATCCATAGGGACAGCCGCCTACGAGCAGTACTTC
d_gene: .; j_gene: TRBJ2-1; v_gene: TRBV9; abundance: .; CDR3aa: CASSVWGGPDNEQFF; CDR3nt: TGTGCCAGCAGCGTTTGGGGGGGGCCCGACAATGAGCAGTTCTTC
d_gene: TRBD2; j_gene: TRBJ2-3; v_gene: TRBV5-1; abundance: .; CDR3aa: CASRGTSGSTDTQYF; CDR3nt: TGCGCCAGCAGGGGGACTAGCGGCAGCACAGATACGCAGTATTTT
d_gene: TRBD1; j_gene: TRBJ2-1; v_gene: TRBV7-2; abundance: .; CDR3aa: CASSLRSQGQGSGNEQFF; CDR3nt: TGTGCCAGCAGCTTAAGATCACAGGGACAGGGGAGTGGGAATGAGCAGTTCTTC
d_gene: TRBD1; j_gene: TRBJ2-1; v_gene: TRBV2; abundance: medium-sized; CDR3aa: CASSPLTGGPYNEQFF; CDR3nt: TGTGCCAGCAGCCCCCTAACAGGGGGCCCCTACAATGAGCAGTTCTTC
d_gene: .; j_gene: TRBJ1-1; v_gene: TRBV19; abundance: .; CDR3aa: CASSIGGANTEAFF; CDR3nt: TGTGCCAGTAGTATAGGGGGAGCGAACACTGAAGCTTTCTTT
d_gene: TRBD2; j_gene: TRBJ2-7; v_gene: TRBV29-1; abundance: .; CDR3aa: CSVRLAGGPYEQYF; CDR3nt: TGCAGCGTACGACTAGCGGGGGGGCCTTACGAGCAGTACTTC
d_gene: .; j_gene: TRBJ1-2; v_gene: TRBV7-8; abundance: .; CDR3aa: CASSLGSGVSNYGYTF; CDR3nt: TGTGCCAGCAGCTTAGGGTCGGGGGTTTCAAACTATGGCTACACCTTC